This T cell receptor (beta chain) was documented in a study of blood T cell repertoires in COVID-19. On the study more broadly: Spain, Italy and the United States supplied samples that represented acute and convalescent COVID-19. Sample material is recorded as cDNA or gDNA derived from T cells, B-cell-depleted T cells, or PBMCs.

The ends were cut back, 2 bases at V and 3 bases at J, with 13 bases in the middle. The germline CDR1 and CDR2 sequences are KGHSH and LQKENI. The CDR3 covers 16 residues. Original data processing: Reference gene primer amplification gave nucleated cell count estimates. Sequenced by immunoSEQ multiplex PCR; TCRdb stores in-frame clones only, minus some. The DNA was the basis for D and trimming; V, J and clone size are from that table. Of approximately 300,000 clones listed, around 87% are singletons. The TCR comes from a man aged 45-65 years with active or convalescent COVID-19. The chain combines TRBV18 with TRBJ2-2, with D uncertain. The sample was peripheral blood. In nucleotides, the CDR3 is TGTGCCAGCTCACCATTTGAGGTGGCGGACACCGGGGAGCTGTTTTTT. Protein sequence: CASSPFEVADTGELFF.